The 3 T cell receptor beta chains below all came from one sample that was sequenced in a study of shared clonotypes between healthy human individuals. Sequencing was performed with immunoSEQ multiplex PCR; in TCRdb, only in-frame clones are kept and a portion is missing. The data hold over a million clones, with about three quarters observed a single time. The specimen was memory CD4+ T cells sorted from blood. Documented subset: CD45RA-negative fraction. These receptors were taken from a young man in good health.

The V and J genes are TRBV25-1 and TRBJ1-4; D remains ambiguous. Germline V gives CDR1 MGHDK, CDR2 SYGVNS. This CDR3 comprises 14 residues. With 4 bases removed from V and 3 bases from J, the gap between germline ends came to 9 bases. DNA of the CDR3: TGTGCCAGCAGTGTAAGCGGCCCTAATGAAAAACTGTTTTTT. Translated, it gives CASSVSGPNEKLFF.

A note on this clone: The same CDR3 is also encoded by other DNA sequences in this sample. This chain connects TRBV18 to TRBJ1-1, with D unresolved. Per the germline V gene, CDR1 is KGHSH and CDR2 is LQKENI. Deletions cut 2 bases from V and 3 bases from J, with 7 bases between. CDR3 size: 13 residues. CDR3 sequence reads: CASSPILDTEAFF. CDR3 DNA: TGTGCCAGCTCACCAATTCTGGACACTGAAGCTTTCTTT. The full variable domain, completed using reference TRBV18 and TRBJ1-1, is NAGVMQNPRHLVRRRGQEARLRCSPMKGHSHVYWYRQLPEEGLKFMVYLQKENIIDESGMPKERFSAEFPKEGPSILRIQQVVRGDSAAYFCASSPILDTEAFFGQGTRLTVV.

The chain couples TRBV7-2 to TRBJ1-6; 9 nucleotides agree with TRBD1. With V trimmed by 7 bases and J by 7 bases, 8 bases remained unmatched. The germline V gene has CDR1 SGHTA and CDR2 FQGNSA. CDR3 size: 15 residues. CDR3 nucleotides: TGTGCCAGCACCATAGTACAGGGGGCAAATTCACCCCTCCACTTT. Amino acid sequence: CASTIVQGANSPLHF.